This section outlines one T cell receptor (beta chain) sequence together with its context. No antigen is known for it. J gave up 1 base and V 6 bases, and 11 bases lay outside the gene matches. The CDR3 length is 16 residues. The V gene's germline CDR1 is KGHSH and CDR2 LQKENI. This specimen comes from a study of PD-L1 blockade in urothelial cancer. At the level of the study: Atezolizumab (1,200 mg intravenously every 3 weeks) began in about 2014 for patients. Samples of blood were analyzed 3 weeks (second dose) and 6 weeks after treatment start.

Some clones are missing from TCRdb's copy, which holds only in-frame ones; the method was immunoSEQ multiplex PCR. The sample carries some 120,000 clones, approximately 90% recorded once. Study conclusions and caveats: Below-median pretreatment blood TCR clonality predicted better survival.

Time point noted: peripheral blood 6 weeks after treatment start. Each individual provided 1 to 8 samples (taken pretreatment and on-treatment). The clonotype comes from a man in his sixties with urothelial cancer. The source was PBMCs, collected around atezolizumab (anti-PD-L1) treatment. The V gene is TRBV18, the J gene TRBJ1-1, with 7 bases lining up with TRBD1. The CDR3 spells CASSVGTANWNTEAFF. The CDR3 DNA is TGTGCCAGCTCCGTGGGGACAGCGAACTGGAACACTGAAGCTTTCTTT.